This TCR beta chain comes out of a study of T cells after yellow fever vaccination. In this sample, this clonotype turned up a few times. The target antigen is unknown. Whole-study results and caveats: Clones that expanded after primary vaccination mostly reappeared after the booster (nearly 98% CD4, approximately 85% CD8).

TCRdb processed the 5' RACE reads anew with MiXCR; each CDR3 protein has one entry. The sample yields 250,000 to 300,000 distinct CDR3 sequences, 13% seen once. The TCR originated in a man aged 25 to 40 who received the YFV17D yellow fever vaccine. The sequencing used CD4+ T cells sorted from PBMCs, collected 45 days after the yellow fever booster vaccination.

The CDR3: CATSDPGSYEQYF. For the CDR3, the DNA is TGTGCCACCAGTGACCCCGGATCCTACGAGCAGTACTTC. J is TRBJ2-7 and V is TRBV24-1; D unclear. V lost 4 bases and J 1 base, leaving 7 bases between the germline ends. Germline CDR1 is KGHDR and CDR2 is SFDVKD. The CDR3 covers 13 residues.